The clone carrying this T cell receptor beta chain was recorded at least ten times. As yet, its antigen is unknown. Germline V lookup: CDR1 MNHEY, CDR2 SVGAGI. With 0 bases clipped from V and 5 bases from J, the junction kept 1 base outside the gene matches. The length of the CDR3 is 14 residues. Libraries of TCR beta came from iRepertoire HTBI primers plus Arm-PCR of CDR3 regions. Each CDR3 protein gets one entry after TCRdb re-called the multiplex PCR reads with MiXCR. The table records hundreds of thousands of distinct CDR3 sequences, less than 25% of them present only once. This sample stems from a study of regulatory T cells in long-lasting Graves disease. Findings and limits, study-wide: TRBV28, TRBJ1-2 and TRBJ2-5 emerged as the favored segments in persistent disease.

Sample time point: persistent/refractory GD, antithyroid drugs over 5 years with positive TRAb. The authors made the TCR library using RNA they extracted from PBMCs. The receptor was isolated from a female donor with Graves disease. The gene calls are TRBV6-5 and TRBJ2-7, with 10 nucleotides matching TRBD1. The sequenced sample was peripheral blood mononuclear cells (PBMCs), obtained when the disease was refractory, from a patient treated with antithyroid drugs. The CDR3 DNA is TGTGCCAGCAGTTACTCCGGGACAGGGGACGAGCAGTACTTC. The encoded protein is CASSYSGTGDEQYF.